What follows are 13 T cell receptor beta chains derived from one specimen sequenced in a study. TCRdb itself ran the RT-PCR reads through MiXCR, one entry per CDR3 protein. Among about 700,000 distinct CDR3 sequences listed, over 12% were seen once. Sequencing input: memory CD4+ T cells from blood. The receptors stem from a female donor in good health, serving as a healthy control.

A note on this clonotype: A much larger clone is a single base away; this may be a read error. This chain joins TRBV24-1 and TRBJ1-5; D not resolved. V gave up 0 bases and J gave up 7 bases, with 6 bases separating them. Germline CDR1 and CDR2: KGHDR and SFDVKD. This CDR3 spans 13 amino acids. CDR3 residues: CATSDLGEQPQHF. DNA for the CDR3: TGTGCCACCAGTGATTTGGGGGAACAGCCCCAGCATTTT.

In this sample, this clonotype turned up a few times. This rearrangement joins TRBV11-2 to TRBJ2-7; D possibly corresponds to TRBD2 (6 bases). CDR1 and CDR2 from the germline V gene are SGHAT and FQNNGV. The CDR3 covers 15 residues. The V and J ends lost 4 bases and 4 bases respectively, with 17 bases between them. In DNA form, the CDR3 reads TGTGCCAGCAGCTCCTGGGGGGATATCGGGTACGAGCAGTACTTC. It specifies CASSSWGDIGYEQYF.

The chain couples TRBV7-9 to TRBJ2-3; the match to TRBD2 covers 7 bases. Germline V lookup: CDR1 SEHNR, CDR2 FQNEAQ (reference sequence). V lost 5 bases, J lost 0 bases, and 11 bases stayed unmatched. This CDR3 region has 17 residues. The CDR3 spells CASSPRILAYSTDTQYF. The CDR3, as DNA: TGTGCCAGCAGCCCGAGGATACTAGCGTACAGCACAGATACGCAGTATTTT.

This chain links TRBV6-5 with TRBJ2-7, with 8 nucleotides matching TRBD1. CDR1 is MNHEY, CDR2 SVGAGI, per germline. V lost 5 bases, J lost 2 bases, and 11 bases stayed unmatched. CDR3 size: 16 residues. The CDR3 here is CASSHQVGTGPYEQYF. CDR3 in DNA: TGTGCCAGCAGTCACCAGGTAGGGACAGGTCCCTACGAGCAGTACTTC.

This chain connects TRBV12-5 to TRBJ1-2, with D hard to call. V dropped 0 bases and J dropped 4 bases, with 15 bases sitting between them. CDR3 length: 16 amino acids. Germline V gene data show CDR1 as LGHNT and CDR2 as FRNRAP. Here the CDR3 reads CASGLVVGFWPYGYTF. The CDR3 DNA reads as TGTGCTAGTGGTTTGGTAGTCGGGTTTTGGCCCTATGGCTACACCTTC.

The rearrangement uses TRBV5-1 and TRBJ2-2; D is unresolved. The V end lost 4 bases, the J end lost 0 bases, and 7 bases lay between the germline ends. CDR1 is SGHRS, CDR2 YFSETQ, per germline. The CDR3 extends over 14 amino acids. The DNA for the CDR3 is TGCGCCAGCAGCCCGTTCGCGAACACCGGGGAGCTGTTTTTT. As protein: CASSPFANTGELFF.

This clonotype showed up just a few times. The V and J genes are TRBV7-3 and TRBJ2-2; 11 positions agree with TRBD2. There are 14 residues in the CDR3. The J segment lost 6 bases and the V segment lost 5 bases, leaving 2 bases of the junction unmatched. Germline CDR1 is SGHTA and CDR2 is FQGTGA. The CDR3 region has the DNA TGTGCCAGCAGCGCGGGACTAGCGGCCGGGGAGCTGTTTTTT. Residues: CASSAGLAAGELFF.

This clonotype came up many times. This rearrangement joins TRBV4-3 to TRBJ1-6; D not resolved. The germline V gene encodes CDR1 LGHNA and CDR2 YSLEER. V was clipped by 0 bases and J by 6 bases, with 9 bases between them. The CDR3 consists of 15 residues. This CDR3 reads CASSQDSSPNSPLHF. CDR3 nucleotide sequence: TGCGCCAGCAGCCAAGATTCTTCTCCTAATTCACCCCTCCACTTT.

This clonotype was recorded many times. The V call is TRBV9, the J call TRBJ1-1; no clear D gene. This CDR3 region has 14 residues. The germline V and J ends were trimmed by 0 bases and 2 bases, with 8 bases remaining between them. CDR1 and CDR2 from the germline V gene are SGDLS and YYNGEE. CDR3 DNA sequence: TGTGCCAGCAGCGTAGTTACGGGTAACACTGAAGCTTTCTTT. Its translation: CASSVVTGNTEAFF.

CDR3 amino acids: CASSAYRGFQETQYF. The DNA for the CDR3 is TGTGCCAGCAGCGCGTACAGGGGCTTCCAAGAGACCCAGTACTTC. The genes are TRBV7-2 and TRBJ2-5; 7 bases are shared with TRBD1. CDR1 is SGHTA and CDR2 is FQGNSA in the germline V gene. This CDR3 is built from 15 residues. The J segment lost 1 base and the V segment lost 5 bases, leaving 7 bases of the junction unmatched.

Many counts were recorded for this clonotype. V gene TRBV11-2 combines with J gene TRBJ2-4; D unclear. This CDR3 spans 13 amino acids. Germline V gene data show CDR1 as SGHAT and CDR2 as FQNNGV. V lost 1 base to trimming and J lost 7 bases, with 8 bases between them. The CDR3 reads CASSLGMRNIQYF. CDR3 sequence (DNA): TGTGCCAGCAGCTTAGGTATGCGGAACATTCAGTACTTC.

This clonotype has ten or more counts. The rearrangement joins TRBV10-3 to TRBJ2-7; 7 nucleotides line up with TRBD1. Unmatched junction bases numbered 7, after V lost 4 bases and J lost 4 bases. The V gene's germline CDR1 is ENHRY and CDR2 SYGVKD. This CDR3 spans 14 amino acids. CDR3 residues: CAISVEGQTYEQYF. In DNA form, the CDR3 reads TGTGCCATCAGTGTAGAGGGACAGACATACGAGCAGTACTTC.

The chain has TRBV25-1 and TRBJ1-1; a weak D match, TRBD1 (5 bases). Deletions cut 2 bases from V and 2 bases from J, with 6 bases between. This CDR3 has 13 residues. Germline CDR1 MGHDK, CDR2 SYGVNS. The CDR3 here is CASSERDNTEAFF. In nucleotides, the CDR3 is TGTGCCAGCAGTGAACGGGACAACACTGAAGCTTTCTTT. Using reference TRBV25-1 and TRBJ1-1 for the parts outside the CDR3, the full variable domain is EADIYQTPRYLVIGTGKKITLECSQTMGHDKMYWYQQDPGMELHLIHYSYGVNSTEKGDLSSESTVSRIRTEHFPLTLESARPSHTSQYLCASSERDNTEAFFGQGTRLTVV.